The 22 T cell receptor beta chains listed next were all sequenced from one sample in a study of T cell repertoires in cytomegalovirus infection. One entry per CDR3 protein, called by TCRdb with MiXCR from the reads. In the table there are 600,000 to 700,000 distinct CDR3 sequences, 30% to 40% of which are singletons. Their antigens remain unidentified. This sample comprised cultured PBMCs, obtained from culture after CMV antigen stimulation. The receptors were sampled from a human donor in good health (CMV status not recorded). Some clones in this sample may be carry-over from other donors' samples.

This clonotype has only one observation. The rearrangement uses TRBV5-6 and TRBJ2-3, with D possibly matching TRBD2 (6 bases). The V and J ends lost 0 bases and 2 bases respectively, with 13 bases between them. The CDR3 runs 16 residues. The germline V gene encodes CDR1 SGHDT and CDR2 YYEEEE. In nucleotides, the CDR3 is TGTGCCAGCAGCTTGGGCTTGTGGGAGGCCACAGATACGCAGTATTTT. This gives the protein CASSLGLWEATDTQYF.

This clonotype was counted between two and nine times. V and J are TRBV7-2 and TRBJ1-2; D is ambiguous. The germline V gene encodes CDR1 SGHTA and CDR2 FQGNSA. The CDR3 is made up of 12 amino acids. V lost 8 bases and J 2 bases, leaving 9 bases between the germline ends. In nucleotides, the CDR3 is TGTGCCAGCGGCGGGTACAACTATGGCTACACCTTC. As protein: CASGGYNYGYTF.

This clonotype was observed a few times. The genes are TRBV20-1 and TRBJ2-1; TRBD1 might be the D (6 bases). Per the germline V gene, CDR1 is DFQATT and CDR2 is SNEGSKA (reference sequence). The V and J ends lost 1 base and 7 bases respectively, with 11 bases between them. This CDR3 has 13 residues. CDR3 bases: TGCAGTGCTAGAGCCTTAACAGGGAATGAGCAGTTCTTC. Encoded protein: CSARALTGNEQFF.

This clonotype was observed a handful of times. This chain links TRBV6-2 or TRBV6-3 with TRBJ2-7, with TRBD1 identical over 7 bases. Germline CDR1 is MNHEY and CDR2 is SVGEGT. V lost 5 bases to trimming and J lost 0 bases; unmatched junction nucleotides: 4. The CDR3 length is 14 residues. CDR3: CASSQDRSSYEQYF. DNA of the CDR3: TGTGCCAGCAGTCAGGACAGGAGCTCCTACGAGCAGTACTTC.

In this sample, this clonotype turned up a few times. The chain uses TRBV2 and TRBJ2-3; D perhaps matches TRBD1 (6 bases). Trimming took off 8 bases at V and 0 bases at J, with 15 bases between the two ends. Germline loops: CDR1 SNHLY, CDR2 FYNNEI. The CDR3 covers 15 residues. The CDR3 loop is CASPSGRGSTDTQYF. The CDR3 nucleotides are TGTGCCAGCCCCTCCGGCAGGGGAAGCACAGATACGCAGTATTTT.

A few counts support this clonotype. This chain connects TRBV4-1 to TRBJ2-4, with 7 bases identical to TRBD1. Germline CDR1 MGHRA, CDR2 YSYEKL. V lost 1 base and J lost 13; bases outside the gene matches: 1. CDR3 length equals 11 residues. CDR3 sequence reads: CASSQVGQQYF. In DNA form, the CDR3 reads TGCGCCAGCAGCCAAGTGGGACAGCAGTACTTC.

In its sample, this clonotype was seen many times. The rearrangement uses TRBV12-3 or TRBV12-4 and TRBJ1-1; 7 bases line up with TRBD1. The CDR3 runs to 13 residues. The junction had 5 bases not matched to a gene; V was cut back by 6 bases and J by 4 bases. For the CDR3, the DNA is TGTGCCAGCAGCCAGACAGGGACCACTGAAGCTTTCTTT. Translating it yields CASSQTGTTEAFF.

This clonotype was detected only a few times. The chain carries TRBV6-2 or TRBV6-3 and TRBJ2-7; D tentatively reads TRBD1 or TRBD2 (5 bases each). The CDR3 consists of 15 residues. Trimming stripped 6 bases from V and 1 base from J, with 16 bases between. CDR1 and CDR2 from the germline V gene are MNHEY and SVGEGT. CDR3 loop: CASRVTGGGSYEQYF. The DNA for the CDR3 is TGTGCCAGCAGAGTCACAGGTGGGGGTTCCTACGAGCAGTACTTC.

The rearrangement links TRBV7-2 to TRBJ2-7, with 7 nucleotides matching TRBD2. The germline CDR1 and CDR2 sequences are SGHTA and FQGNSA. The CDR3 has 14 amino acids. V trimming: 5 bases; J trimming: 3 bases; junction bases outside the gene matches: 7. CDR3 nucleotides: TGTGCCAGCAGCCCCCGGGACTATGTCTACGAGCAGTACTTC. Its translation is CASSPRDYVYEQYF. Full variable domain (rest looked up from reference TRBV7-2 and TRBJ2-7): GAGVSQSPSNKVTEKGKDVELRCDPISGHTALYWYRQSLGQGLEFLIYFQGNSAPDKSGLPSDRFSAERTGGSVSTLTIQRTQQEDSAVYLCASSPRDYVYEQYFGPGTRLTVT.

At least ten counts were recorded for this clonotype. J is TRBJ2-2 and V is TRBV7-8; 8 bases match TRBD2. CDR3 length equals 15 residues. From germline, CDR1 is SGHVS and CDR2 FQNEAQ. The junction had 8 bases not matched to a gene; V was cut back by 7 bases and J by 4 bases. The CDR3 bases are TGTGCCAGCATTCCGGGACTAGGGTTCACCGGGGAGCTGTTTTTT. Translating it yields CASIPGLGFTGELFF. Variable domain in full (rest from reference TRBV7-8 and TRBJ2-2): GAGVSQSPRYKVAKRGQDVALRCDPISGHVSLFWYQQALGQGPEFLTYFQNEAQLDKSGLPSDRFFAERPEGSVSTLKIQRTQQEDSAVYLCASIPGLGFTGELFFGEGSRLTVL.

This clonotype appeared many times. J is TRBJ2-5 and V is TRBV7-2; D unresolved. The CDR3 runs 12 residues. The V end lost 6 bases, the J end lost 5 bases, and 10 bases lay between the germline ends. Germline V gene data show CDR1 as SGHTA and CDR2 as FQGNSA. Written as DNA, the CDR3 is TGTGCCAGCAGTCGAGAGGTCGAGACCCAGTACTTC. Translation: CASSREVETQYF.

V and J are TRBV6-2 or TRBV6-3 and TRBJ1-2, with D possibly being TRBD1 (5 bases). The CDR3 length is 11 residues. Germline CDR1 reads MNHEY; CDR2 reads SVGEGT. V was shortened by 6 bases and J by 7 bases, with 9 bases between the two germline ends. The chain's CDR3 is CASRRGLGYTF. CDR3 bases: TGTGCCAGCAGGAGGGGTCTTGGCTACACCTTC.

J is TRBJ2-1 and V is TRBV3-1; D may be TRBD1 (5 bases). V was trimmed by 8 bases and J by 3 bases, leaving 20 bases between them. This CDR3 comprises 16 residues. CDR1 and CDR2 from the germline V gene are LGHDT and YNNKEL (reference sequence). As DNA, the CDR3 is TGTGCCAGCTCCTCAAATGGGGCGATGGACTACAATGAGCAGTTCTTC. It translates to CASSSNGAMDYNEQFF.

The sample holds many counts of this clonotype. This chain uses TRBV7-2 with TRBJ2-3; 9 positions match TRBD2. Germline CDR1 and CDR2: SGHTA and FQGNSA. The CDR3 is 16 amino acids. The V gene end was trimmed by 2 bases and the J gene end by 4 bases; junction bases not matched to a gene: 7. The CDR3 DNA follows: TGTGCCAGCAGCTTATGGGCGGGAGGGGGGGCAGATACGCAGTATTTT. Amino acid sequence: CASSLWAGGGADTQYF.

This chain uses TRBV6-1 with TRBJ2-7; 12 bases map to TRBD2. This CDR3 is built from 15 residues. In germline, CDR1 is MNHNS, CDR2 SASEGT. The junction had 9 bases not matched to a gene; V was cut back by 7 bases and J by 5 bases. DNA for the CDR3: TGTGCCAGCACCAGACTAGCGGGAGAAATCGACGAGCAGTACTTC. Its protein is CASTRLAGEIDEQYF.

This clonotype turned up a few times. The chain has TRBV2 and TRBJ2-2; TRBD1 aligns across 8 bases. Trimming removed 6 bases from V and 1 base from J; junction bases left unmatched: 1. This CDR3 comprises 14 residues. Germline V CDR1 and CDR2: SNHLY, FYNNEI. CDR3 in DNA: TGTGCCAGCAGCGGGACAGGGAACACCGGGGAGCTGTTTTTT. Amino acids: CASSGTGNTGELFF. Using reference TRBV2 and TRBJ2-2 for the parts outside the CDR3, the full variable domain is EPEVTQTPSHQVTQMGQEVILRCVPISNHLYFYWYRQILGQKVEFLVSFYNNEISEKSEIFDDQFSVERPDGSNFTLKIRSTKLEDSAMYFCASSGTGNTGELFFGEGSRLTVL.

This clonotype was detected only a few times. The chain couples TRBV5-4 to TRBJ1-1; unclear D gene. V dropped 3 bases and J dropped 3 bases, with 18 bases sitting between them. Germline CDR1 is SGHNT and CDR2 is YYREEE (reference sequence). This CDR3 comprises 16 residues. The CDR3 region has the DNA TGTGCCAGCAGCTCGGACTTTGGACTCAGTTACACTGAAGCTTTCTTT. This gives the protein CASSSDFGLSYTEAFF.

The chain has TRBV19 and TRBJ1-5, with D tentatively TRBD1 (5 bases). This CDR3 region has 14 residues. V was pared by 8 bases and J by 5 bases, with 16 bases between. Germline-derived CDR1 and CDR2 are LNHDA and SQIVND (reference sequence). The CDR3 protein is CASGANHRDQPQHF. Here the CDR3 DNA reads TGTGCCAGTGGGGCAAACCACAGAGATCAGCCCCAGCATTTT.

The chain has TRBV20-1 and TRBJ1-1; D is perhaps TRBD1 (6 bases). The CDR3 spans 15 residues. Germline-derived CDR1 and CDR2 are DFQATT and SNEGSKA (reference sequence). V lost 1 base to trimming and J lost 0 bases, with 12 bases between them. CDR3 amino acids: CSARGTEFMNTEAFF. CDR3 nucleotide sequence: TGCAGTGCTAGAGGGACAGAATTTATGAACACTGAAGCTTTCTTT.

The chain has TRBV28 and TRBJ2-1, with TRBD2 matching over 9 bases. The CDR3 runs to 17 residues. Germline trimming cut 2 bases from V and 6 bases from J; bases unmatched to any gene: 11. The germline CDR1 and CDR2 sequences are MDHEN and SYDVKM. In DNA form, the CDR3 reads TGTGCCAGCAGTTTAGGCCTGAGGGCGGGGGGGCTCAATGAGCAGTTCTTC. Protein: CASSLGLRAGGLNEQFF.

The rearrangement links TRBV29-1 to TRBJ2-1, with a possible D match to TRBD1 (6 bases). Germline lookup yields CDR1 SQVTM and CDR2 ANQGSEA. The ends were cut back, 1 base at V and 15 bases at J, with 19 bases in the middle. CDR3 length equals 13 residues. CDR3 coding DNA: TGCAGCGTTGAAGTTTCTGAACAGGGCCGAGCGTTCTTC. Translating it yields CSVEVSEQGRAFF.

This clonotype was observed a single time. The CDR3 DNA sequence: TGTGCCAGCAGCCGCTCCCCAGCGGGGACCACCACAGATACGCAGTATTTT. It yields the protein CASSRSPAGTTTDTQYF. This chain links TRBV7-9 with TRBJ2-3; TRBD2 aligns across 7 bases. Germline V gene data show CDR1 as SEHNR and CDR2 as FQNEAQ (reference sequence). The CDR3 extends over 17 amino acids. The trim removed 5 bases at V and 2 bases at J, leaving 13 bases unmatched.